This paragraph covers one T cell receptor beta chain sequence. Its antigen is undetermined. Only in-frame clones appear in the TCRdb table, and some are missing; sequencing was by immunoSEQ multiplex PCR. Here the sample spans approximately 1.9 million clones, over 85% being singletons. This record belongs to a study of shared clonotypes between healthy human individuals. Naive CD8 cells, CD45RO-negative and positively selected for CCR7, excluded terminally differentiated effector memory CD45RA+ cells. Trimming shortened V by 5 bases and J by 6 bases, and 15 bases separated the two germline ends. CDR1 SGHVS and CDR2 FQNEAQ come from the germline V gene. The CDR3 sequence is 14 residues long. Whole-study findings and limits: Shared clonotypes across all four donors exceeded non-shared ones in generation probability.

The source of this sequence is a man in his late teens or twenties in good health. Some clones in this sample may be carry-over from other donors' samples. The V gene is TRBV7-8, the J gene TRBJ2-3, with D perhaps matching TRBD2 (5 bases). The sequencing sample was made of naive CD8+ T cells from PBMCs. The CDR3 loop is CASSSREFKDTQYF. The DNA of the CDR3 is TGTGCCAGCAGCAGTAGGGAGTTTAAGGATACGCAGTATTTT.